This T cell receptor (beta chain) was documented in a study of OX40 agonist ivuxolimab in advanced cancers. Findings of the study overall: Clonal expansion from baseline to week 6 occurred in both CD4+ and CD8+ T cells.

Points on this clone: Its specificity is unknown.

Sequenced by immunoSEQ multiplex PCR; TCRdb stores in-frame clones only, minus some. This table holds roughly 48,000 clones, approximately 90% found once. Germline V gene sequence: CDR1 MNHEY, CDR2 SVGAGI. V shed 2 bases, J shed 5 bases, and the junction held 7 bases outside the gene matches. The CDR3 extends over 16 amino acids. This specimen consisted of CD4+ or CD8+ T cells sorted from blood, obtained in a trial of the OX40 agonist ivuxolimab. The clonotype originates from an adult with an advanced solid tumor such as melanoma, head and neck, liver or kidney cancer. The J gene is TRBJ2-2, the V gene TRBV6-5; 8 bases align to TRBD2. The CDR3 here is CASSYLRGGGTGELFF. The DNA of the CDR3 is TGTGCCAGCAGTTACCTGAGAGGCGGGGGGACCGGGGAGCTGTTTTTT.